The 25 T cell receptor beta chains below all came from one sample that was sequenced in a study of cytomegalovirus exposure and HLA in healthy donors. PCR primers comprised 60 Vbeta and 13 Jbeta primers. The assay was immunoSEQ multiplex PCR, and TCRdb's table has in-frame clones only and misses some. The sample yields 150,000 to 200,000 clones, 82% seen once. Sequencing was carried out using PBMCs. The receptors derive from a girl aged 10 to 17 in good health and CMV-seropositive.

A few counts support this clone. V gene TRBV30 combines with J gene TRBJ2-7, with TRBD2 matching 10 bases. The CDR3 is 13 amino acids. V was clipped by 0 bases and J by 6 bases; unmatched bases: 2. Germline V gene sequence: CDR1 GTSNPN, CDR2 SVGIG (reference sequence). The CDR3 loop reads CAWSVAGGLEQYF. The CDR3 DNA reads TGTGCCTGGAGTGTAGCGGGGGGGCTCGAGCAGTACTTC.

The V and J genes are TRBV6-6 and TRBJ1-1; D remains unclear. V lost 3 bases to trimming and J lost 6 bases, with 8 bases between them. There are 12 residues in the CDR3. CDR1 is MNHNY, CDR2 SVGAGI, per germline (reference sequence). CDR3 sequence: CASSYFSAEAFF. As DNA, the CDR3 is TGTGCCAGCAGTTATTTTTCGGCTGAAGCTTTCTTT.

The chain is built from TRBV10-1 and TRBJ2-1; the match to TRBD2 covers 10 bases. Trimming at V came to 4 bases and at J to 1 base, leaving 4 bases not matched to a gene. The CDR3 is 16 residues long. Germline CDR1 and CDR2: WNHNN and SYGVQD (reference sequence). CDR3 protein: CASSGDSGGSYNEQFF. The CDR3 DNA reads TGCGCCAGCAGTGGAGATAGCGGGGGGTCCTACAATGAGCAGTTCTTC.

The rearrangement links TRBV28 to TRBJ2-7, with TRBD1 identical over 7 bases. The CDR3 is 15 residues long. CDR1 is MDHEN and CDR2 is SYDVKM in the germline V gene. The ends lost 4 bases at V and 0 bases at J; junction bases unmatched: 6. The DNA for the CDR3 is TGTGCCAGCAGTTGGACAGGCCCGAGCTCCTACGAGCAGTACTTC. This translates into CASSWTGPSSYEQYF.

The table lists this clone with a count of one. The chain employs TRBV6-4 and TRBJ2-7; 8 bases agree with TRBD2. Losses at the gene ends were 4 bases for V and 6 bases for J; bases not matched to a gene: 5. The CDR3 sequence is 13 residues long. Germline CDR1 reads MRHNA; CDR2 reads SNTAGT. In DNA, the CDR3 is TGTGCCAGCAGTGTCAGCGGGAGTGGCGAGCAGTACTTC. It encodes CASSVSGSGEQYF.

The rearrangement uses TRBV7-3 and TRBJ2-3; TRBD2 matches 9 bases. The length of the CDR3 is 15 residues. Germline V gene data show CDR1 as SGHTA and CDR2 as FQGTGA. The junction had 2 bases not matched to a gene; V was cut back by 1 base and J by 3 bases. The DNA of the CDR3 is TGTGCCAGCAGCTTAATCGCGGGAGGGACAGATACGCAGTATTTT. This codes for CASSLIAGGTDTQYF.

This chain links TRBV11-2 with TRBJ1-2, with D tentatively TRBD1 (6 bases). V shed 5 bases and J shed 4 bases, with 14 bases lying between them. The CDR3 is made up of 14 amino acids. The germline V gene has CDR1 SGHAT and CDR2 FQNNGV. Here the CDR3 reads CASSTQGIGYGYTF. CDR3 sequence (DNA): TGTGCCAGCAGCACACAGGGCATCGGCTATGGCTACACCTTC.

The chain combines TRBV7-3 with TRBJ2-5, with D perhaps matching TRBD1 (5 bases). V shed 0 bases and J shed 2 bases, with 10 bases lying between them. CDR1 and CDR2 (germline): SGHTA, FQGTGA. The CDR3 is 15 amino acids. The CDR3 loop is CASSLTTGRQETQYF. CDR3 nucleotide sequence: TGTGCCAGCAGCTTAACTACAGGACGTCAAGAGACCCAGTACTTC.

The rearrangement links TRBV19 to TRBJ2-1, with unresolved D. The germline gives CDR1 LNHDA, CDR2 SQIVND (reference sequence). The CDR3 length is 12 residues. V was trimmed by 5 bases and J by 7 bases, leaving 9 bases between them. In DNA, the CDR3 is TGTGCCAGTAGTGATCTAGGAAATGAGCAGTTCTTC. It is translated as CASSDLGNEQFF.

The chain recombines TRBV5-1 with TRBJ2-7, with 7 bases identical to TRBD1. V was clipped by 0 bases and J by 5 bases; unmatched bases: 2. From germline, CDR1 is SGHRS and CDR2 YFSETQ. The CDR3 is made up of 13 amino acids. The CDR3 sequence: CASSLGQGDEQYF. CDR3 nucleotides: TGCGCCAGCAGCTTGGGACAGGGTGACGAGCAGTACTTC.

This chain joins TRBV6-5 and TRBJ2-7; 8 nucleotides match TRBD1. Germline assignment: CDR1 MNHEY and CDR2 SVGAGI. The CDR3 length is 15 residues. V gave up 0 bases and J gave up 4 bases; unmatched junction bases: 5. This chain's CDR3 is CASSYSRQGTYEQYF. In DNA form, the CDR3 reads TGTGCCAGCAGTTACTCGCGACAGGGGACATACGAGCAGTACTTC.

Concerning this clone: The same CDR3 arises from other DNA sequences in this sample as well. The CDR3 DNA sequence: TGTGCCAGCAGTTTACCTACAGGGATACACTACGAGCAGTACTTC. Protein: CASSLPTGIHYEQYF. The chain links TRBV28 to TRBJ2-7; TRBD1 is a possible D gene (6 bases). This CDR3 has 15 residues. The germline CDR1 and CDR2 sequences are MDHEN and SYDVKM. V dropped 2 bases and J dropped 3 bases, with 14 bases sitting between them.

The rearrangement links TRBV28 to TRBJ2-7, with 9 bases that match TRBD1. The CDR3 is 16 residues long. Looked up from germline, CDR1 is MDHEN and CDR2 is SYDVKM. J was trimmed by 1 base and V by 5 bases; bases with no gene match: 9. As DNA, the CDR3 is TGTGCCAGCAGTGTATTAGGACAGGGGATATCCTACGAGCAGTACTTC. Translating it yields CASSVLGQGISYEQYF. Complete variable domain (other parts from reference TRBV28 and TRBJ2-7): DVKVTQSSRYLVKRTGEKVFLECVQDMDHENMFWYRQDPGLGLRLIYFSYDVKMKEKGDIPEGYSVSREKKERFSLILESASTNQTSMYLCASSVLGQGISYEQYFGPGTRLTVT.

Concerning this clone itself: One end of the junction fails to match germline, which may point to a read error. This chain joins TRBV5-5 and TRBJ1-5; D is undetermined. This CDR3 is 15 amino acids long. Looked up from germline, CDR1 is SGHKS and CDR2 is YYEKEE (reference sequence). CDR3 sequence (DNA): TGTGCCAGCAGCTTCTCGATCAATAGCAATCAACCCCAGCATTTT. Its translation is CASSFSINSNQPQHF.

The CDR3 sequence: CASSLRGQGMNEQFF. For the CDR3, the DNA is TGTGCCAGCAGCTTAAGGGGACAGGGTATGAATGAGCAGTTCTTC. The rearrangement links TRBV7-3 to TRBJ2-1, with TRBD1 identical over 9 bases. This CDR3 is 15 amino acids long. Germline V gene data show CDR1 as SGHTA and CDR2 as FQGTGA. Trimming cost V 1 base and J 7 bases; bases outside gene matches: 5.

This chain joins TRBV4-3 and TRBJ2-5; D unresolved. The germline V gene encodes CDR1 LGHNA and CDR2 YSLEER. Trimming shortened V by 1 base and J by 5 bases, and 20 bases separated the two germline ends. There are 17 residues in the CDR3. The CDR3 coding sequence is TGCGCCAGCAGCCAAGGCTCGGTGTCTAGTGGTATGGAGACCCAGTACTTC. Its protein product is CASSQGSVSSGMETQYF.

The CDR3 region is CASTRGASPTTEAFF. CDR3 nucleotide sequence: TGTGCCAGTACTCGGGGGGCCAGCCCGACCACTGAAGCTTTCTTT. The V call is TRBV19, the J call TRBJ1-1, with a weak D call TRBD1 (6 bases). Germline V gives CDR1 LNHDA, CDR2 SQIVND (reference sequence). V gave up 7 bases and J gave up 4 bases, with 19 bases separating them. The CDR3 length is 15 residues.

The V and J genes are TRBV2 and TRBJ2-5, with D perhaps TRBD2 (7 bases). The CDR3 is made up of 14 amino acids. Trimming stripped 6 bases from V and 6 bases from J, with 17 bases between. Looked up from germline, CDR1 is SNHLY and CDR2 is FYNNEI. The CDR3 DNA follows: TGTGCCAGCAGGGGGGGTGCGGGGGCAAAGACCCAGTACTTC. Translating gives CASRGGAGAKTQYF.

The chain recombines TRBV7-8 with TRBJ2-7, with 9 bases identical to TRBD1. In germline, CDR1 is SGHVS, CDR2 FQNEAQ. J was trimmed by 5 bases and V by 5 bases; bases with no gene match: 7. The CDR3 sequence is 14 residues long. For the CDR3, the DNA is TGTGCCAGCAGCCGGGACAGGGCTTCCGACGAGCAGTACTTC. It translates to CASSRDRASDEQYF.

The V gene is TRBV30, the J gene TRBJ2-7; possible D gene TRBD2, 6 bases. This CDR3 has 13 residues. V was pared by 0 bases and J by 2 bases, with 8 bases between. From germline, CDR1 is GTSNPN and CDR2 SVGIG (reference sequence). DNA of the CDR3: TGTGCCTGGAGTGTGGCGGGGCCCTACGAGCAGTACTTC. Residues: CAWSVAGPYEQYF.

The rearrangement links TRBV28 to TRBJ1-3, with D possibly being TRBD1 (5 bases). V lost 5 bases and J lost 0, with 11 bases in between. The CDR3 spans 15 residues. Germline V gene lookup returns CDR1 MDHEN and CDR2 SYDVKM. The chain's CDR3 is CASSRGSGSGNTIYF. The CDR3 DNA reads TGTGCCAGCAGTCGGGGGAGCGGCTCTGGAAACACCATATATTTT.

This chain links TRBV20-1 with TRBJ1-2; the D is unclear. CDR3 length: 11 amino acids. CDR1 is DFQATT, CDR2 SNEGSKA, per germline (reference sequence). V was shortened by 3 bases and J by 9 bases, with 11 bases between the two germline ends. The CDR3 loop reads CSASIDSSYTF. The CDR3 DNA reads TGCAGTGCTAGTATAGACTCTAGCTACACCTTC.

The V call is TRBV6-5, the J call TRBJ1-1, with D perhaps matching TRBD1 (6 bases). The CDR3 runs to 14 residues. Germline assignment: CDR1 MNHEY and CDR2 SVGAGI. V gave up 5 bases and J gave up 1 base, with 11 bases separating them. The CDR3 DNA reads TGTGCCAGCAGTCGAGGGGGACAGAACACTGAAGCTTTCTTT. Translation gives CASSRGGQNTEAFF.

This clone has a single count. The gene calls are TRBV19 and TRBJ1-5, with D tentatively TRBD1 (5 bases). Germline V gene sequence: CDR1 LNHDA, CDR2 SQIVND (reference sequence). The CDR3 extends over 15 amino acids. Trimming stripped 3 bases from V and 3 bases from J, with 12 bases between. The CDR3: CASSISQGNNQPQHF. CDR3 coding DNA: TGTGCCAGTAGTATCAGCCAGGGAAACAATCAGCCCCAGCATTTT.

The chain combines TRBV28 with TRBJ1-4; D is possibly TRBD1 (5 bases). The CDR3 consists of 15 residues. Deletions cut 4 bases from V and 0 bases from J, with 9 bases between. Germline V gives CDR1 MDHEN, CDR2 SYDVKM. As DNA, the CDR3 is TGTGCCAGCAGTTCTGCACAGGCAACTAATGAAAAACTGTTTTTT. Protein: CASSSAQATNEKLFF.